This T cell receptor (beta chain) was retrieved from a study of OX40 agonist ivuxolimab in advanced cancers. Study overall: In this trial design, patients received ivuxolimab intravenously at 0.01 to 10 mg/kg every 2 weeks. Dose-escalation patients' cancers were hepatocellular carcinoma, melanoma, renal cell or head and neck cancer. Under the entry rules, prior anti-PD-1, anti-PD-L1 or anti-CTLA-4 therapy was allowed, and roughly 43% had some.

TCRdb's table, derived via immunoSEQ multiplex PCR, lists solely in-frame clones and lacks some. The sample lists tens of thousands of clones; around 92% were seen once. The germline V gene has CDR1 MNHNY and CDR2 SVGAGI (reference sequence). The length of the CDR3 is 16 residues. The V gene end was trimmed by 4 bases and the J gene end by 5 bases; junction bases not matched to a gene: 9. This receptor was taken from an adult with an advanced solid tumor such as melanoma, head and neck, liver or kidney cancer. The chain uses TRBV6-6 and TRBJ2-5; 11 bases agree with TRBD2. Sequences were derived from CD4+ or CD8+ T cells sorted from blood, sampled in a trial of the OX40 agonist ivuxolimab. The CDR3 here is CASSSTSGAGPETQYF. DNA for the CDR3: TGTGCCAGCAGTTCGACTAGCGGGGCCGGGCCCGAGACCCAGTACTTC.